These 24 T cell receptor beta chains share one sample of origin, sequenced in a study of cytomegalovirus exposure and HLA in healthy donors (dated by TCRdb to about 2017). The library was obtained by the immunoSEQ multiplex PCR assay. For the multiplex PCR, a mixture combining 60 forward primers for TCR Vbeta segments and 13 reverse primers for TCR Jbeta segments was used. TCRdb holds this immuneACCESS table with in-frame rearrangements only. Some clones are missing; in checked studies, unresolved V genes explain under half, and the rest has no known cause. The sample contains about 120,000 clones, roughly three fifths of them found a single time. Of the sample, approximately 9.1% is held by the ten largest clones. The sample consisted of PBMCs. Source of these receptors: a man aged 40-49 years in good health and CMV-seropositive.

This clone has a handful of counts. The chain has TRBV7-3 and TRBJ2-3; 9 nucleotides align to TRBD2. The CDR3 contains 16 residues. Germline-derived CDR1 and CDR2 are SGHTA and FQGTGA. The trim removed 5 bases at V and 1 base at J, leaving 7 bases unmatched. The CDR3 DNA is TGTGCCAGCAGCCCCACGGCTAGCGGGGGCACAGATACGCAGTATTTT. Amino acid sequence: CASSPTASGGTDTQYF. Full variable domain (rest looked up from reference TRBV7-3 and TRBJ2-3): GAGVSQTPSNKVTEKGKYVELRCDPISGHTALYWYRQSLGQGPEFLIYFQGTGAADDSGLPNDRFFAVRPEGSVSTLKIQRTERGDSAVYLCASSPTASGGTDTQYFGPGTRLTVL.

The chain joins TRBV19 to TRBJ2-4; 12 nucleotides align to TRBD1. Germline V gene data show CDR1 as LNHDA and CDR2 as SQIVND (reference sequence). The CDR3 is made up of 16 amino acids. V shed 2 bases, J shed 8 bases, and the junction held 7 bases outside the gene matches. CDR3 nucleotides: TGTGCCAGTAGTATAACCGGGACAGGGGGCTGGGACATTCAGTACTTC. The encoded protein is CASSITGTGGWDIQYF.

CDR3 DNA: TGCGCCAGCAGTGGGGCTCTGGACACCAGCACAGATACGCAGTATTTT. It encodes CASSGALDTSTDTQYF. The V call is TRBV5-1, the J call TRBJ2-3, with D possibly being TRBD1 (5 bases). From germline, CDR1 is SGHRS and CDR2 YFSETQ. Trimming stripped 5 bases from V and 0 bases from J, with 16 bases between. This CDR3 contains 16 residues.

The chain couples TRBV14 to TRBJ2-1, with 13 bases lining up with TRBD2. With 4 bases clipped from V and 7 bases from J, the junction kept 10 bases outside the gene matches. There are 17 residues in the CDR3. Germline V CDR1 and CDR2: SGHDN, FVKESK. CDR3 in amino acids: CASSPLAGGQNRNEQFF. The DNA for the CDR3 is TGTGCCAGCAGCCCACTAGCGGGGGGGCAGAATAGGAATGAGCAGTTCTTC.

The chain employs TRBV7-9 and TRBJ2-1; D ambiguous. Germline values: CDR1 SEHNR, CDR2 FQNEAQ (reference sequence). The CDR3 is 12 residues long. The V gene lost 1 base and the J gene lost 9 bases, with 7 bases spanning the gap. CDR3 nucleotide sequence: TGTGCCAGCAGCTTAGATGCGCCTGAGCAGTTCTTC. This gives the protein CASSLDAPEQFF. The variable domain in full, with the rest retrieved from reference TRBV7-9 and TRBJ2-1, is DTGVSQNPRHKITKRGQNVTFRCDPISEHNRLYWYRQTLGQGPEFLTYFQNEAQLEKSRLLSDRFSAERPKGSFSTLEIQRTEQGDSAMYLCASSLDAPEQFFGPGTRLTVL.

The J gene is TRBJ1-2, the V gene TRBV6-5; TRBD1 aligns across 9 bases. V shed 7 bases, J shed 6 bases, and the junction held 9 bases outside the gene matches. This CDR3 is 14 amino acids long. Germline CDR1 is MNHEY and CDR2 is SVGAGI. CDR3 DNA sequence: TGTGCCAGCACAAAAACAGGGGGCGGCGATGGCTACACCTTC. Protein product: CASTKTGGGDGYTF.

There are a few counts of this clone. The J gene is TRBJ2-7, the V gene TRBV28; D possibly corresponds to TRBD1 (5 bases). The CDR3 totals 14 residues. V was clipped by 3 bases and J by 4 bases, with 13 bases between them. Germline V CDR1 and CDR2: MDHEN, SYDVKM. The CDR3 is CASSFPRQGYEQYF. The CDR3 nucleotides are TGTGCCAGCAGTTTCCCCAGGCAGGGATACGAGCAGTACTTC. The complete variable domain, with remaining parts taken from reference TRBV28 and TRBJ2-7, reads DVKVTQSSRYLVKRTGEKVFLECVQDMDHENMFWYRQDPGLGLRLIYFSYDVKMKEKGDIPEGYSVSREKKERFSLILESASTNQTSMYLCASSFPRQGYEQYFGPGTRLTVT.

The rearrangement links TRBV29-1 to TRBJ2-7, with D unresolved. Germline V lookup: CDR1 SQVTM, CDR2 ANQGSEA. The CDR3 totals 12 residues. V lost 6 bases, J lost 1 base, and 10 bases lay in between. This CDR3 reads CSVETASYEQYF. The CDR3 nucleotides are TGCAGCGTCGAAACAGCTTCCTACGAGCAGTACTTC.

The DNA of the CDR3 is TGCGCCAGCAGCTTGGGACCAGTGGAGGAAAAACTGTTTTTT. Its translation: CASSLGPVEEKLFF. This chain uses TRBV5-1 with TRBJ1-4; D remains unclear. The CDR3 length is 14 residues. Deletions cut 0 bases from V and 8 bases from J, with 11 bases between. Germline V lookup: CDR1 SGHRS, CDR2 YFSETQ.

The CDR3 protein is CASSSPGKGVGEQYF. CDR3 sequence (DNA): TGTGCCAGCAGCTCCCCCGGGAAGGGGGTGGGCGAGCAGTACTTC. The rearrangement uses TRBV9 and TRBJ2-7, with a tentative D call TRBD1 (6 bases). Germline CDR1 reads SGDLS; CDR2 reads YYNGEE. CDR3 size: 15 residues. V was pared by 4 bases and J by 6 bases, with 20 bases between. Together with reference TRBV9 and TRBJ2-7, the CDR3 gives the full variable domain: DSGVTQTPKHLITATGQRVTLRCSPRSGDLSVYWYQQSLDQGLQFLIQYYNGEERAKGNILERFSAQQFPDLHSELNLSSLELGDSALYFCASSSPGKGVGEQYFGPGTRLTVT.

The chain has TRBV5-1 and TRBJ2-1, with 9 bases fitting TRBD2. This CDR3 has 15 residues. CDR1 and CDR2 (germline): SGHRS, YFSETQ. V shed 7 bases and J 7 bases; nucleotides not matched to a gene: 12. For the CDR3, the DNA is TGCGCCAGCCATACCTCGGGACTAGCCGGGAATGAGCAGTTCTTC. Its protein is CASHTSGLAGNEQFF.

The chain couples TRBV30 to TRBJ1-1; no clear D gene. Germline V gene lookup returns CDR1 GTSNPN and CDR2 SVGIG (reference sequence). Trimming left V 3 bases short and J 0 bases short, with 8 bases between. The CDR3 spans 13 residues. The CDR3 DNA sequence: TGTGCCTGGAGCCGGACTCTGAACACTGAAGCTTTCTTT. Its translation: CAWSRTLNTEAFF. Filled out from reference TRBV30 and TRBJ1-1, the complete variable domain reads SQTIHQWPATLVQPVGSPLSLECTVEGTSNPNLYWYRQAAGRGLQLLFYSVGIGQISSEVPQNLSASRPQDRQFILSSKKLLLSDSGFYLCAWSRTLNTEAFFGQGTRLTVV.

In DNA form, the CDR3 reads TGTGCCAGCAGCTTGAAAGGGGAAGAGACCCAGTACTTC. Protein sequence: CASSLKGEETQYF. This sequence joins TRBV5-4 and TRBJ2-5; D is possibly TRBD1 (5 bases). Per germline, CDR1 SGHNT and CDR2 YYREEE (reference sequence). CDR3 length: 13 residues. Deletions cut 1 base from V and 3 bases from J, with 7 bases between.

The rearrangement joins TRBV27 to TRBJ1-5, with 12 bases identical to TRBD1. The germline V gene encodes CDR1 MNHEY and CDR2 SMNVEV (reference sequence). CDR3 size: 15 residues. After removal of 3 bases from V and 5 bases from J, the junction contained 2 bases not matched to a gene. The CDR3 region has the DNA TGTGCCAGCAGTTTCGGGACAGGGGGCGATCAGCCCCAGCATTTT. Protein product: CASSFGTGGDQPQHF.

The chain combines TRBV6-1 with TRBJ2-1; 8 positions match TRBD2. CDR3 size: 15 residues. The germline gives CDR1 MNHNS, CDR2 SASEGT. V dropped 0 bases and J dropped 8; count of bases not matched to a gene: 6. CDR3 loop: CASSEAGSGRDEQFF. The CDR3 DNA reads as TGTGCCAGCAGTGAAGCCGGGTCCGGGAGGGATGAGCAGTTCTTC.

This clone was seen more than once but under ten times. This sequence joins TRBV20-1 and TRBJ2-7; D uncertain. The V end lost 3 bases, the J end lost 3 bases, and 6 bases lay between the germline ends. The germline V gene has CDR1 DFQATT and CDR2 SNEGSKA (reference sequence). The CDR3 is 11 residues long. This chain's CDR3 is CSARTYYEQYF. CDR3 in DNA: TGCAGTGCTAGGACTTACTACGAGCAGTACTTC.

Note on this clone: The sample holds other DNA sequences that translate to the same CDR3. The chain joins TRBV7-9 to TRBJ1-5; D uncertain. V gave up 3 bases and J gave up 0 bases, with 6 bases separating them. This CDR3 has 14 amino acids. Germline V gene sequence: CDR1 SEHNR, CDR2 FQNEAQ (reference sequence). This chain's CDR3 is CASSFSNSNQPQHF. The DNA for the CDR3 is TGTGCCAGCAGCTTTAGTAATAGCAATCAGCCCCAGCATTTT.

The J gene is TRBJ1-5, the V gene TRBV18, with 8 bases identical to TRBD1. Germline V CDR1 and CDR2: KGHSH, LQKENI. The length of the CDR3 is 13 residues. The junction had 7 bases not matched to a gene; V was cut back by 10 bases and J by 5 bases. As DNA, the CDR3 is TGTGCCACCCAGGGACAGGCAGATCAGCCCCAGCATTTT. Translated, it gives CATQGQADQPQHF.

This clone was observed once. The CDR3 loop is CAISAGPGQGNTGELFF. CDR3 sequence (DNA): TGTGCCATCAGTGCTGGGCCGGGACAGGGCAACACCGGGGAGCTGTTTTTT. This sequence joins TRBV10-3 and TRBJ2-2; TRBD1 matches 9 bases. CDR3 size: 17 residues. The germline CDR1 and CDR2 sequences are ENHRY and SYGVKD. Trimming cost V 4 bases and J 2 bases; bases outside gene matches: 8.

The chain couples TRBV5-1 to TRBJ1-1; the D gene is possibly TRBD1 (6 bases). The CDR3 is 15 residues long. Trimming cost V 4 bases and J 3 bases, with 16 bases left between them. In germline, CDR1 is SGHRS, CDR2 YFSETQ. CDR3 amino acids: CASSEKLTGYTEAFF. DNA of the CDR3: TGCGCCAGCAGCGAAAAGTTGACAGGATACACTGAAGCTTTCTTT.

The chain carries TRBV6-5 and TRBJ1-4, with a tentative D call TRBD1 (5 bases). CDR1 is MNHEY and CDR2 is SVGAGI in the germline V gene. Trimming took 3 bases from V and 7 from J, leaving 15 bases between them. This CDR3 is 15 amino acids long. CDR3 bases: TGTGCCAGCAGTTATCAGGGCATAGTAACTGAAAAACTGTTTTTT. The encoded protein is CASSYQGIVTEKLFF.

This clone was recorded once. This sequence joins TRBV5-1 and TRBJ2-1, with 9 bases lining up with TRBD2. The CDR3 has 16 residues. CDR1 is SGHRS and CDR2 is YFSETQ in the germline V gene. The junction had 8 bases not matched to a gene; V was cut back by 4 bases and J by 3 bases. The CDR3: CASSAGLAGLYNEQFF. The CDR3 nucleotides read TGCGCCAGCAGCGCGGGACTAGCTGGGCTCTACAATGAGCAGTTCTTC.

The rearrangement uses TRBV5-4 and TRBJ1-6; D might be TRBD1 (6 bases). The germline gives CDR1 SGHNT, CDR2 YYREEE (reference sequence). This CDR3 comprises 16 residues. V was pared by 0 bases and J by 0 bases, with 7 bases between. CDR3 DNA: TGTGCCAGCAGCTTGGGGACAGACTCCTATAATTCACCCCTCCACTTT. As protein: CASSLGTDSYNSPLHF.

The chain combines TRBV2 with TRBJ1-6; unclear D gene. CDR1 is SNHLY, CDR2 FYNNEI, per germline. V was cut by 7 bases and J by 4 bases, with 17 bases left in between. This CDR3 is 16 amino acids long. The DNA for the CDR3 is TGTGCCAGCAAACGGCACATCGGGAGATATAATTCACCCCTCCACTTT. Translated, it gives CASKRHIGRYNSPLHF.